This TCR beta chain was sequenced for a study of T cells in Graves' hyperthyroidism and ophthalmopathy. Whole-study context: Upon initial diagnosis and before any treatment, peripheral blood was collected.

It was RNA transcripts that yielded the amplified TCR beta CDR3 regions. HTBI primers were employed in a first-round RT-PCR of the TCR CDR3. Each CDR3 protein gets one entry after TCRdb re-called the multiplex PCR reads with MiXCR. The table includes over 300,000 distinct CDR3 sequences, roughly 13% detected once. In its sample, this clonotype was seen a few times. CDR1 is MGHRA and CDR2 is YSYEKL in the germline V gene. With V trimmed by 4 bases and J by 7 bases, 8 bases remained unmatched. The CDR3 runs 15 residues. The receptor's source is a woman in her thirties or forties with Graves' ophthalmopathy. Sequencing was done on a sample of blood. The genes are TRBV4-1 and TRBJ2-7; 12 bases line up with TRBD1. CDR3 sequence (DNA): TGCGCCAGCAGCCTAGTCCGGGACAGGGGGCGAGAGCAGTACTTC. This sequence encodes CASSLVRDRGREQYF.